This T cell receptor beta chain was found in a study of shared clonotypes between healthy human individuals. On the study more broadly: The cohort comprised a couple of women and a few men. Their ages spanned 18 to 49 years. General observations from the study: Compared with memory subsets, naive subsets generally had larger estimated richness.

The assay was immunoSEQ multiplex PCR, and TCRdb's table has in-frame clones only and misses some. The sample has 2 million to 2.5 million clones, 95% seen once. In the case of this clone: Its antigen remains unknown.

CDR3 length: 15 residues. CDR1 and CDR2 (germline): SGHNT, YENEEA. V gave up 2 bases and J gave up 4 bases; unmatched junction bases: 5. Specimen: naive CD4+ T cells sorted from blood. Subset: CD45RA+ positively selected. V is TRBV11-3 and J is TRBJ2-7; 10 nucleotides align to TRBD1. This receptor was taken from a man younger than 35 in good health. CDR3 residues: CASSLYGTGEYEQYF. The DNA for the CDR3 is TGTGCCAGCAGCTTATACGGGACAGGGGAGTACGAGCAGTACTTC.